This TCR beta chain came from a study of PD-1 blockade in classical Hodgkin lymphoma. Study observations and caveats: Only CD4+ TCR diversity, not CD8+, had risen significantly by C4D1.

With V trimmed by 5 bases and J by 1 base, 3 bases remained unmatched. The germline V gene has CDR1 MNHEY and CDR2 SMNVEV (reference sequence). This CDR3 is 15 amino acids long. Every patient was affected by relapse after autologous stem cell transplantation, while exposure to brentuximab vedotin was not uniform. Worth noting for this clone: Its specificity is not known.

The data were produced by immunoSEQ multiplex PCR, yet TCRdb's version contains in-frame clones alone and is incomplete. There are about 85,000 clones in the sample; around nine tenths occur only once, and over 2.5% lies in the top ten. The source material was peripheral blood mononuclear cells (PBMCs), sampled before the second cycle of nivolumab. The TCR originated in a human donor with classical Hodgkin lymphoma. The V call is TRBV27, the J call TRBJ2-3; 10 bases agree with TRBD2. The DNA for the CDR3 is TGTGCCAGCAGTGTCGGGACTAGCGGCACAGATACGCAGTATTTT. Its protein is CASSVGTSGTDTQYF.